The 19 T cell receptor beta chains below all came from one sample that was sequenced in a study of T cells of healthy individuals listed by TCRdb under 2018. Library preparation used 5' RACE. The sequencer was an Illumina MiSeq. TCRdb reprocessing: public reads trimmed at Q25 with fastp, clones called with MiXCR, in-frame beta chains kept. Every entry covers one CDR3 protein and lists the most common genes and DNA from its rows. Present in this sample are about 53,000 distinct CDR3 sequences, around 15% of which were seen just once. The leading ten clones occupy around 15% of the sample. These receptors were obtained from a human donor in good health.

Details on this clonotype: Being one base from a much bigger clone, this may be a read error. V and J are TRBV6-5 and TRBJ1-1; 9 bases match TRBD1. J was trimmed by 11 bases and V by 5 bases; bases with no gene match: 12. Germline V gene lookup returns CDR1 MNHEY and CDR2 SVGAGI. The CDR3 spans 14 residues. CDR3 coding DNA: TGTGCCAGCAGTCCAACCGGGACAGGGATCGGGGCTTTCTTT. Amino acid sequence: CASSPTGTGIGAFF.

Remarks on this clonotype: A much larger clone differs by one base, so this may be a read error. This rearrangement joins TRBV28 to TRBJ2-7; TRBD2 aligns across 7 bases. The CDR3 consists of 13 residues. In germline, CDR1 is MDHEN, CDR2 SYDVKM. The CDR3 coding sequence is TGTACCAGCAGTTCCGGGACTACCTACGAGCAGTACTTC. Translated: CTSSSGTTYEQYF. Full variable domain (rest looked up from reference TRBV28 and TRBJ2-7): DVKVTQSSRYLVKRTGEKVFLECVQDMDHENMFWYRQDPGLGLRLIYFSYDVKMKEKGDIPEGYSVSREKKERFSLILESASTNQTSMYLCTSSSGTTYEQYFGPGTRLTVT.

This clonotype was recorded many times. The J gene is TRBJ2-7, the V gene TRBV24-1; 9 nucleotides match TRBD1. V trimming: 3 bases; J trimming: 1 base; junction bases outside the gene matches: 6. Germline-derived CDR1 and CDR2 are KGHDR and SFDVKD. This CDR3 has 16 residues. As DNA, the CDR3 is TGTGCCACCAGTGATCCAACGGACAGGGGATCCTACGAGCAGTACTTC. Protein: CATSDPTDRGSYEQYF.

This clonotype has ten or more counts. The chain carries TRBV7-9 and TRBJ1-1; D gene unclear. Trimming stripped 5 bases from V and 1 base from J, with 8 bases between. Germline V gene sequence: CDR1 SEHNR, CDR2 FQNEAQ (reference sequence). CDR3 length equals 13 residues. This CDR3 reads CASSLQPNTEAFF. The CDR3 region has the DNA TGTGCCAGCAGCCTACAGCCGAACACTGAAGCTTTCTTT.

V usage is TRBV5-5 and J usage is TRBJ1-4; 7 bases are shared with TRBD1. V trimming: 1 base; J trimming: 11 bases; junction bases outside the gene matches: 8. The CDR3 extends over 14 amino acids. The germline V gene encodes CDR1 SGHKS and CDR2 YYEKEE (reference sequence). Written as DNA, the CDR3 is TGTGCCAGCAGCTTGTGGGACAGCTTGGATAAACTGTTTTTT. As protein: CASSLWDSLDKLFF.

The J gene is TRBJ2-1, the V gene TRBV5-4; 8 bases map to TRBD2. Germline-derived CDR1 and CDR2 are SGHNT and YYREEE (reference sequence). This CDR3 is built from 17 residues. The V gene end was trimmed by 4 bases and the J gene end by 3 bases; junction bases not matched to a gene: 12. DNA for the CDR3: TGTGCCAGCAGCCCCAGGACTAGCCGAAGAGACTACAATGAGCAGTTCTTC. It is translated as CASSPRTSRRDYNEQFF.

This clonotype was seen repeatedly, ten times or more. The genes are TRBV13 and TRBJ1-1; no definite D call. This CDR3 is 14 amino acids long. Deletions cut 2 bases from V and 1 base from J, with 8 bases between. Germline V gene sequence: CDR1 PRHDT, CDR2 FYEKMQ (reference sequence). The CDR3 nucleotides are TGTGCCAGCAGCTTACCTCTGGGGAACACTGAAGCTTTCTTT. Translation: CASSLPLGNTEAFF.

This clonotype is deemed medium-sized. CDR3 amino acids: CASSPPQVDTQYF. DNA for the CDR3: TGTGCCAGCAGCCCTCCTCAGGTTGATACGCAGTATTTT. The J gene is TRBJ2-3, the V gene TRBV7-8; D ambiguous. This CDR3 spans 13 amino acids. In germline, CDR1 is SGHVS, CDR2 FQNEAQ. Trimming cost V 5 bases and J 6 bases, with 12 bases left between them.

This clonotype was counted many times. The chain couples TRBV20-1 to TRBJ2-1; 12 nucleotides agree with TRBD2. The CDR3 spans 13 residues. The germline CDR1 and CDR2 sequences are DFQATT and SNEGSKA (reference sequence). V was clipped by 6 bases and J by 8 bases; unmatched bases: 5. This chain's CDR3 is CSAWTSGKDEQFF. The CDR3 DNA reads as TGCAGTGCCTGGACTAGCGGGAAGGATGAGCAGTTCTTC.

This clonotype was recorded many times. V usage is TRBV18 and J usage is TRBJ1-6; the D gene is possibly TRBD1 (6 bases). Trimming took off 2 bases at V and 7 bases at J, with 9 bases between the two ends. Per germline, CDR1 KGHSH and CDR2 LQKENI. The CDR3 has 14 amino acids. CDR3 in DNA: TGTGCCAGCTCACCAAATACAGGGAATTCACCCCTCCACTTT. Amino acid sequence: CASSPNTGNSPLHF. Looking up the rest from reference TRBV18 and TRBJ1-6 gives the full variable domain: NAGVMQNPRHLVRRRGQEARLRCSPMKGHSHVYWYRQLPEEGLKFMVYLQKENIIDESGMPKERFSAEFPKEGPSILRIQQVVRGDSAAYFCASSPNTGNSPLHFGNGTRLTVT.

The sample holds many counts of this clonotype. The genes are TRBV7-3 and TRBJ1-1; weak D call: TRBD1 (6 bases). V was pared by 2 bases and J by 5 bases, with 12 bases between. CDR1 is SGHTA, CDR2 FQGTGA, per germline. This CDR3 spans 14 amino acids. The CDR3, as DNA: TGTGCCAGCAGCTTACTGGGAGGGGGGACTGAAGCTTTCTTT. It yields the protein CASSLLGGGTEAFF. The whole variable domain, remainder taken from reference TRBV7-3 and TRBJ1-1, is GAGVSQTPSNKVTEKGKYVELRCDPISGHTALYWYRQSLGQGPEFLIYFQGTGAADDSGLPNDRFFAVRPEGSVSTLKIQRTERGDSAVYLCASSLLGGGTEAFFGQGTRLTVV.

The chain recombines TRBV10-3 with TRBJ1-5; 8 bases align to TRBD1. Trimming took 3 bases from V and 3 from J; bases not matched to a gene: 4. The length of the CDR3 is 15 residues. Per germline, CDR1 ENHRY and CDR2 SYGVKD. In DNA form, the CDR3 reads TGTGCCATCAGTGAAGGACAGGGAAACAATCAGCCCCAGCATTTT. Protein: CAISEGQGNNQPQHF.

This clonotype was observed many times. The chain combines TRBV30 with TRBJ1-1; D ambiguous. The germline V gene has CDR1 GTSNPN and CDR2 SVGIG (reference sequence). This CDR3 is 14 amino acids long. V was cut by 2 bases and J by 2 bases, with 12 bases left in between. The CDR3 nucleotides read TGTGCCTGGAGTCTGGGTGCAGTAAACACTGAAGCTTTCTTT. Translating gives CAWSLGAVNTEAFF.

As concerns this clonotype: Possible read error: a much larger clone is one base away. The chain links TRBV5-4 to TRBJ2-7; maybe TRBD1 (6 bases). The CDR3 extends over 14 amino acids. The V gene's germline CDR1 is SGHNT and CDR2 YYREEE (reference sequence). The DNA of the CDR3 is TGTGCCAGCAGCTTGGGAGGGGGATCCTACAAGCAGTACTTC. Protein sequence: CASSLGGGSYKQYF.

This chain connects TRBV7-2 to TRBJ2-1; D is perhaps TRBD1 or TRBD2 (6 bases each). The V gene lost 7 bases and the J gene lost 4 bases, with 17 bases spanning the gap. CDR1 and CDR2 (germline): SGHTA, FQGNSA. CDR3 length: 15 residues. The CDR3 reads CASTLGQGRYNEQFF. The CDR3 DNA reads as TGTGCCAGCACCTTGGGGCAGGGGAGGTACAATGAGCAGTTCTTC.

The sample holds a few counts of this clonotype. The gene calls are TRBV13 and TRBJ2-5; D unclear. Germline assignment: CDR1 PRHDT and CDR2 FYEKMQ (reference sequence). The length of the CDR3 is 14 residues. V lost 3 bases, J lost 3 bases, and 11 bases lay in between. CDR3 nucleotides: TGTGCCAGCAGCTTGTCGCGGAAGGAAGAGACCCAGTACTTC. Translating gives CASSLSRKEETQYF.

This clonotype was counted a few times. V usage is TRBV7-2 and J usage is TRBJ1-6, with D unclear. Between the trimmed V and J ends, which lost 1 base and 7 bases, there was a span of 20 bases. CDR3 length: 18 residues. Germline CDR1 is SGHTA and CDR2 is FQGNSA. In DNA, the CDR3 is TGTGCCAGCAGCTTAGTTGGAACTGGGGTTGTATCCAATTCACCCCTCCACTTT. Its translation is CASSLVGTGVVSNSPLHF.

This clonotype was seen at least ten times. The chain combines TRBV6-2 or TRBV6-3 with TRBJ1-2, with TRBD1 matching over 11 bases. Looked up from germline, CDR1 is MNHEY and CDR2 is SVGEGT. V lost 7 bases, J lost 6 bases, and 4 bases stayed unmatched. CDR3 length equals 13 residues. The CDR3 region has the DNA TGTGCCAGCACTCGGACAGGGGGCGATGGCTACACCTTC. Its translation: CASTRTGGDGYTF.

This sequence joins TRBV7-2 and TRBJ2-3, with D possibly matching TRBD1 (6 bases). CDR3 length: 15 amino acids. Germline CDR1 is SGHTA and CDR2 is FQGNSA. Trimming took 3 bases from V and 1 from J, leaving 11 bases between them. The CDR3 region has the DNA TGTGCCAGCAGCTTTTCAGGGGCCCGCACAGATACGCAGTATTTT. This sequence encodes CASSFSGARTDTQYF.